This TCR beta chain was captured in a study of blood T cell repertoires in COVID-19. Study-level background: The origin of the acute and convalescent COVID-19 samples was the United States, Italy and Spain. The cDNA or gDNA used as material had been derived from T cells, B-cell-depleted T cells, or PBMCs.

In the original processing: How many nucleated cells were present was estimated from reference gene primer amplification. Produced via immunoSEQ multiplex PCR; TCRdb's table is partial and in-frame only. V and J calls plus clone size are reproduced from that table; the DNA served to infer D and trimming. Here the sample spans some 120,000 clones, around 87% being singletons. After removal of 5 bases from V and 0 bases from J, the junction contained 3 bases not matched to a gene. The CDR3 spans 14 residues. CDR1 and CDR2 from the germline V gene are MGHRA and YSYEKL. The source is a woman between 45 and 65 years old who had recovered from COVID-19. Sequenced material: peripheral blood. This rearrangement joins TRBV4-1 to TRBJ1-1; 7 bases agree with TRBD1. The CDR3 bases are TGCGCCAGCAGCTACGACAGGGTGAACACTGAAGCTTTCTTT. Protein: CASSYDRVNTEAFF.